A selection of T cell receptor beta chains follows, all from one sample in a study of breast tumors, draining lymph nodes, adjacent tissues. A single record per CDR3 protein comes from TCRdb applying MiXCR to the multiplex PCR reads. This table has some 65,000 distinct CDR3 sequences, over 40% appearing once. The source material was breast tumor tissue. The receptors were sampled from a female donor with breast cancer. Some clones in this sample may be carry-over from other donors' samples. CDR3s include the opening cysteine and the closing phenylalanine or tryptophan. Fields, in order: D gene, V gene, clone size, J gene, CDR3 protein, CDR3 DNA. D genes are given only for firm matches. Not every row has a clone size; where given, it reads once, few, many or a size class.

>NA|TRBV5-1|many|TRBJ2-5
CASSLVLWGETQYF
TGCGCCAGCAGCTTGGTTTTGTGGGGGGAGACCCAGTACTTC
>NA|TRBV9|NA|TRBJ1-3
CASSDGADSYALNTIYF
TGTGCCAGCAGCGATGGCGCGGATTCCTACGCTTTAAACACCATATATTTT
>NA|TRBV20-1|NA|TRBJ1-4
CSARHATNEKLFF
TGCAGTGCTAGACACGCAACTAATGAAAAACTGTTTTTT
>NA|TRBV29-1|few|TRBJ1-4
CSAREGGNEKLFF
TGCAGCGCCCGGGAGGGAGGGAATGAAAAACTGTTTTTT
>TRBD1|TRBV18|many|TRBJ1-5
CASSPGTGKGRPQHF
TGTGCCAGCTCACCCGGGACAGGGAAGGGTAGGCCCCAGCATTTT
>NA|TRBV4-2|large|TRBJ2-3
CASSPRVSSTDTQYF
TGTGCCAGCAGCCCCAGGGTTTCTAGCACAGATACGCAGTATTTT
>TRBD1|TRBV20-1|many|TRBJ2-1
CSARDREDLRRFF
TGCAGTGCCCGGGACAGGGAAGATCTAAGGCGGTTCTTC
>TRBD2|TRBV9|NA|TRBJ2-1
CASSDQPTSGRDNEQFF
TGTGCCAGCAGCGATCAGCCGACTAGCGGGAGAGACAATGAGCAGTTCTTC
>TRBD1|TRBV6-5|many|TRBJ1-2
CASSYTGAPYGYTF
TGTGCCAGCAGTTACACAGGGGCGCCCTATGGCTACACCTTC
>NA|TRBV19|many|TRBJ1-3
CASSGLRGNTIYF
TGTGCCAGTAGTGGGCTTCGGGGAAACACCATATATTTT
>NA|TRBV6-6|once|TRBJ2-1
CASSPDWAYNEQFF
TGTGCCAGCAGTCCTGACTGGGCGTATAATGAGCAGTTCTTC
>NA|TRBV6-5|many|TRBJ1-2
CASSYRNRDGYTF
TGTGCCAGCAGTTACCGAAACAGGGACGGCTACACCTTC
>NA|TRBV4-1|NA|TRBJ1-2
CASSQDSREYGHTF
TGCGCCAGCAGCCAAGATTCCAGGGAGTATGGCCACACCTTC
>NA|TRBV10-2|NA|TRBJ2-7
CASGTLETYEQYF
TGCGCCAGCGGGACATTGGAGACCTACGAGCAGTACTTC
>NA|TRBV24-1|NA|TRBJ2-7
CATSARQVNYEQYF
TGTGCCACCAGTGCCAGACAGGTAAACTACGAGCAGTACTTC
>TRBD1|TRBV7-7|NA|TRBJ2-1
CASSSGTGGSMMHSEQFF
TGTGCTAGCAGTTCAGGTACAGGGGGCTCTATGATGCACAGTGAGCAGTTCTTC
>TRBD1|TRBV20-1|NA|TRBJ1-6
CSAWGQGYNSPLHF
TGCAGTGCTTGGGGACAGGGGTATAATTCGCCCCTCCACTTT
>TRBD1|TRBV5-6|many|TRBJ1-2
CASSTATGGAGYGYTF
TGTGCCAGCAGCACCGCGACAGGGGGCGCCGGCTATGGCTACACCTTC
>NA|TRBV7-9|few|TRBJ1-1
CASSKSDTEAFF
TGTGCCAGCAGCAAAAGTGACACTGAAGCTTTCTTT
>NA|TRBV6-1|NA|TRBJ2-6
CASRIWDSVSGANVLTF
TGTGCCAGCCGCATCTGGGATTCAGTCTCTGGGGCCAATGTCCTGACTTTC
>NA|TRBV5-6|once|TRBJ2-7
CASEGGEVAEQYF
TGTGCCAGCGAAGGGGGAGAGGTTGCCGAGCAGTACTTC
>NA|TRBV20-1|NA|TRBJ1-3
CSAREIAGSSGNTIYF
TGCAGTGCTAGAGAAATAGCGGGGAGCTCTGGAAACACCATATATTTT
>NA|TRBV6-5|many|TRBJ2-7
CASSHSQVGYEQYF
TGTGCCAGCAGTCACTCCCAGGTTGGTTACGAGCAGTACTTC
>NA|TRBV4-1|NA|TRBJ1-6
CASSQDARRGLHF
TGCGCCAGCAGCCAAGATGCGAGGAGGGGCCTCCACTTT
>TRBD2|TRBV11-2|NA|TRBJ2-3
CASSLTFSGGSSYNEQYF
TGTGCCAGCAGCTTAACTTTTAGCGGGGGAAGCTCCTACAATGAGCAGTATTTT
>NA|TRBV5-1|NA|TRBJ1-6
CASSLEGDTNNSPLHF
TGCGCCAGCAGCTTGGAAGGGGACACCAATAATTCACCCCTCCACTTT
>NA|TRBV9|many|TRBJ1-5
CASGGLSNQPQHF
TGTGCCAGCGGGGGCCTTAGCAATCAGCCCCAGCATTTT